This entry lists 32 T cell receptor beta chains sequenced from one sample in a study of T cells after yellow fever vaccination. TCRdb ran MiXCR on the 5' RACE reads and lists one entry per CDR3 protein. The profile shows a few hundred thousand distinct CDR3 sequences, roughly 4% of them singletons. The source was PBMCs, collected 5 days after the yellow fever booster vaccination. The receptors here all came from a young man who received the YFV17D yellow fever vaccine.

There are many counts of this clonotype. This sequence joins TRBV4-3 and TRBJ2-3, with 10 positions matching TRBD2. The CDR3 covers 15 residues. CDR1 and CDR2 from the germline V gene are LGHNA and YSLEER. J lost 8 bases, V lost 2 bases, and 7 bases had no gene match. This chain's CDR3 is CASSQPSGGRVTQYF. The CDR3 DNA is TGCGCCAGCAGCCAACCTAGCGGGGGTCGGGTTACGCAGTATTTT.

This clonotype came up a few times. The rearrangement links TRBV27 to TRBJ1-4; D gene uncertain. The germline gives CDR1 MNHEY, CDR2 SMNVEV (reference sequence). Trimming took off 8 bases at V and 6 bases at J, with 4 bases between the two ends. This CDR3 is built from 10 residues. CDR3: CASGDEKLFF. Written as DNA, the CDR3 is TGTGCCAGCGGGGATGAAAAACTGTTTTTT.

This chain joins TRBV5-4 and TRBJ1-1, with TRBD1 matching 11 bases. V lost 3 bases and J lost 7; bases outside the gene matches: 8. Germline V gives CDR1 SGHNT, CDR2 YYREEE (reference sequence). The CDR3 consists of 15 residues. CDR3 sequence (DNA): TGTGCCAGCAGCTGGCCGGGACAGGGGGACAGTGAAGCTTTCTTT. As protein: CASSWPGQGDSEAFF.

The CDR3 loop is CASSEQGAYEKLFF. The DNA for the CDR3 is TGTGCCAGCAGTGAACAGGGGGCTTACGAAAAACTGTTTTTT. The chain recombines TRBV25-1 with TRBJ1-4; TRBD1 aligns across 8 bases. Germline assignment: CDR1 MGHDK and CDR2 SYGVNS. The CDR3 runs to 14 residues. Unmatched junction bases numbered 4, after V lost 2 bases and J lost 8 bases. Together with reference TRBV25-1 and TRBJ1-4, the CDR3 gives the full variable domain: EADIYQTPRYLVIGTGKKITLECSQTMGHDKMYWYQQDPGMELHLIHYSYGVNSTEKGDLSSESTVSRIRTEHFPLTLESARPSHTSQYLCASSEQGAYEKLFFGSGTQLSVL.

The chain combines TRBV18 with TRBJ2-7; D remains ambiguous. Trimming took 3 bases from V and 1 from J, leaving 7 bases between them. The germline V gene has CDR1 KGHSH and CDR2 LQKENI. There are 13 residues in the CDR3. Written as DNA, the CDR3 is TGTGCCAGCTCACCGAGTGGTTCCTACGAGCAGTACTTC. Translation gives CASSPSGSYEQYF. Based on the CDR3 plus reference TRBV18 and TRBJ2-7, the full variable domain is NAGVMQNPRHLVRRRGQEARLRCSPMKGHSHVYWYRQLPEEGLKFMVYLQKENIIDESGMPKERFSAEFPKEGPSILRIQQVVRGDSAAYFCASSPSGSYEQYFGPGTRLTVT.

In its sample, this clonotype was seen many times. CDR3 sequence: CASTLNLGHPTDTQYF. The CDR3 coding sequence is TGTGCCAGCACCCTAAATCTGGGCCACCCTACAGATACGCAGTATTTT. The gene calls are TRBV3-1 and TRBJ2-3; unclear D gene. V gave up 7 bases and J gave up 3 bases, with 20 bases separating them. The CDR3 is 16 residues long. Germline CDR1 is LGHDT and CDR2 is YNNKEL (reference sequence).

This clonotype was seen more than once but under ten times. V gene TRBV24-1 combines with J gene TRBJ1-1; the D is unclear. Germline CDR1 is KGHDR and CDR2 is SFDVKD. Between the trimmed V and J ends, which lost 4 bases and 1 base, there was a span of 6 bases. The CDR3 has 13 amino acids. CDR3 sequence: CATSEDGNTEAFF. The CDR3, as DNA: TGTGCCACCAGTGAGGACGGGAACACTGAAGCTTTCTTT.

In this sample, this clonotype turned up a few times. The rearrangement joins TRBV4-1 to TRBJ1-5; TRBD1 agrees at 7 bases. The CDR3 loop spans 15 amino acids. CDR1 MGHRA and CDR2 YSYEKL come from the germline V gene. The V gene end was trimmed by 3 bases and the J gene end by 5 bases; junction bases not matched to a gene: 7. The CDR3 spells CASSQTDRWDQPQHF. CDR3 in DNA: TGCGCCAGCAGCCAGACGGACAGGTGGGATCAGCCCCAGCATTTT.

Many counts were recorded for this clonotype. V gene TRBV4-1 combines with J gene TRBJ2-2; D may match TRBD1 or TRBD2 (5 bases each). Deletions cut 1 base from V and 0 bases from J, with 9 bases between. There are 16 residues in the CDR3. Germline CDR1 reads MGHRA; CDR2 reads YSYEKL. This chain's CDR3 is CASSQGDPANTGELFF. DNA for the CDR3: TGCGCCAGCAGCCAAGGGGACCCCGCGAACACCGGGGAGCTGTTTTTT.

The rearrangement links TRBV4-2 to TRBJ2-1, with 11 bases matching TRBD2. CDR1 is LGHNA and CDR2 is YNFKEQ in the germline V gene. This CDR3 has 16 amino acids. The V segment lost 1 base and the J segment 8 bases; nucleotides outside the gene matches: 7. Here the CDR3 DNA reads TGTGCCAGCAGCCAAGTTAGCGGGGGGGCTAAGTATGAGCAGTTCTTC. It yields the protein CASSQVSGGAKYEQFF.

This chain connects TRBV4-1 to TRBJ2-7; 7 nucleotides match TRBD1. Germline-derived CDR1 and CDR2 are MGHRA and YSYEKL. J gave up 4 bases and V 0 bases, and 6 bases lay outside the gene matches. The CDR3 extends over 15 amino acids. This CDR3 reads CASSQDTGQRYEQYV. The CDR3 coding sequence is TGCGCCAGCAGCCAAGACACGGGACAGAGGTACGAGCAGTACGTC.

This clonotype turned up a few times. J is TRBJ2-7 and V is TRBV9; no firm D call. The V and J ends lost 1 base and 5 bases respectively, with 13 bases between them. CDR3 length: 14 amino acids. Germline V gene sequence: CDR1 SGDLS, CDR2 YYNGEE. This CDR3 is CASSVFSSQDEQYF. Written as DNA, the CDR3 is TGTGCCAGCAGCGTATTTTCTAGTCAAGACGAGCAGTACTTC.

This clonotype was found many times. The chain joins TRBV7-2 to TRBJ2-3, with 7 positions matching TRBD1. The CDR3 extends over 14 amino acids. With V trimmed by 2 bases and J by 5 bases, 4 bases remained unmatched. From germline, CDR1 is SGHTA and CDR2 FQGNSA. The CDR3 sequence: CASSLSTGVDTQYF. The CDR3 DNA sequence: TGTGCCAGCAGCTTATCCACAGGGGTAGATACGCAGTATTTT.

This clonotype was picked up a small number of times. The rearrangement links TRBV12-3 or TRBV12-4 to TRBJ1-1; D is uncertain. This CDR3 is built from 14 residues. The V gene lost 3 bases and the J gene lost 1 base, with 9 bases spanning the gap. The CDR3 nucleotides read TGTGCCAGCAGTTTTCAGAGCTCGAACACTGAAGCTTTCTTT. Protein: CASSFQSSNTEAFF.

This clonotype was recorded a few times. This rearrangement joins TRBV24-1 to TRBJ2-7; D not certain. The CDR3 covers 20 residues. Germline V gene lookup returns CDR1 KGHDR and CDR2 SFDVKD. V was pared by 0 bases and J by 3 bases, with 26 bases between. This chain's CDR3 is CATSDLRPAVVWPQDYEQYV. DNA for the CDR3: TGTGCCACCAGTGATTTGCGTCCGGCAGTCGTTTGGCCTCAGGACTACGAGCAGTACGTC.

This clonotype has a count of ten or more. The chain links TRBV4-1 to TRBJ2-1; 7 nucleotides line up with TRBD2. CDR3 length equals 18 residues. With V trimmed by 0 bases and J by 6 bases, 14 bases remained unmatched. CDR1 MGHRA and CDR2 YSYEKL come from the germline V gene. The CDR3 spells CASSQDPGLGGIRNEQFF. The CDR3 region has the DNA TGCGCCAGCAGCCAAGACCCGGGGCTGGGGGGGATTCGCAATGAGCAGTTCTTC.

This clonotype was seen repeatedly, ten times or more. This chain links TRBV5-1 with TRBJ1-6, with 7 bases matching TRBD1. CDR3 length: 13 residues. V dropped 7 bases and J dropped 5; count of bases not matched to a gene: 3. The germline gives CDR1 SGHRS, CDR2 YFSETQ. CDR3 nucleotides: TGCGCCAGCTGTGACAGGGATAATTCACCCCTCCACTTT. Its translation: CASCDRDNSPLHF.

This clonotype has just a few counts. The rearrangement links TRBV20-1 to TRBJ2-3, with D uncertain. CDR1 and CDR2 from the germline V gene are DFQATT and SNEGSKA (reference sequence). CDR3 length equals 15 residues. V was pared by 3 bases and J by 2 bases, with 15 bases between. CDR3: CSASLQYWATDTQYF. The CDR3 DNA follows: TGCAGTGCTAGCCTCCAATACTGGGCCACAGATACGCAGTATTTT.

The chain has TRBV25-1 and TRBJ1-2; D is undetermined. CDR3 length: 13 residues. Germline lookup yields CDR1 MGHDK and CDR2 SYGVNS. V was trimmed by 3 bases and J by 8 bases, leaving 13 bases between them. In DNA form, the CDR3 reads TGTGCCAGCAGTGATTCCGGTCCGCTGGGCTACACCTTC. It encodes CASSDSGPLGYTF.

This clonotype has a handful of counts. The V gene is TRBV5-4, the J gene TRBJ2-1; tentatively, D is TRBD2 (6 bases). This CDR3 has 13 amino acids. Deletions cut 4 bases from V and 9 bases from J, with 14 bases between. Germline V gene data show CDR1 as SGHNT and CDR2 as YYREEE (reference sequence). Here the CDR3 DNA reads TGTGCCAGCAGCACTCCCGGGAGACGTGAGCAGTTCTTC. Protein: CASSTPGRREQFF.

J is TRBJ2-7 and V is TRBV18, with 8 bases that match TRBD1. J was trimmed by 4 bases and V by 4 bases; bases with no gene match: 6. The CDR3 covers 14 residues. Germline V CDR1 and CDR2: KGHSH, LQKENI. CDR3 region: CASSLDRALYEQYF. The CDR3 region has the DNA TGTGCCAGCTCACTGGACAGGGCGTTATACGAGCAGTACTTC.

The table lists this clonotype with a few counts. CDR3 region: CSARDRASGGGNTGELFF. DNA of the CDR3: TGCAGTGCTAGAGATAGAGCTAGCGGGGGGGGAAACACCGGGGAGCTGTTTTTT. J is TRBJ2-2 and V is TRBV20-1; 12 bases are shared with TRBD2. The CDR3 has 18 amino acids. Germline values: CDR1 DFQATT, CDR2 SNEGSKA (reference sequence). Germline trimming cut 0 bases from V and 2 bases from J; bases unmatched to any gene: 7.

This chain joins TRBV27 and TRBJ2-7; D might be TRBD2 (5 bases). The germline V and J ends were trimmed by 5 bases and 2 bases, with 13 bases remaining between them. Germline V gene data show CDR1 as MNHEY and CDR2 as SMNVEV (reference sequence). This CDR3 spans 14 amino acids. The DNA of the CDR3 is TGTGCCAGCAGTAAGCAGGACGGGACCTACGAGCAGTACTTC. This codes for CASSKQDGTYEQYF.

This chain joins TRBV7-8 and TRBJ2-3; D gene ambiguous. V was trimmed by 5 bases and J by 3 bases, leaving 15 bases between them. Germline values: CDR1 SGHVS, CDR2 FQNEAQ. The CDR3 runs to 15 residues. The chain's CDR3 is CASSPRLTLTDTQYF. As DNA, the CDR3 is TGTGCCAGCAGCCCCCGACTTACACTTACAGATACGCAGTATTTT.

This clonotype was counted between two and nine times. The rearrangement links TRBV29-1 to TRBJ2-5; D might be TRBD2 (6 bases). The CDR3 contains 11 residues. Germline CDR1 and CDR2: SQVTM and ANQGSEA. The V end lost 4 bases, the J end lost 6 bases, and 9 bases lay between the germline ends. In DNA form, the CDR3 reads TGCAGCGTTGCCGGGAGTCAGACCCAGTACTTC. It translates to CSVAGSQTQYF.

The table lists this clonotype with many counts. V and J are TRBV7-8 and TRBJ2-1; possibly TRBD2 for D (5 bases). Germline lookup yields CDR1 SGHVS and CDR2 FQNEAQ. V gave up 4 bases and J gave up 0 bases, with 10 bases separating them. The CDR3 consists of 15 residues. This CDR3 reads CASSSSRSSYNEQFF. The CDR3 coding sequence is TGTGCCAGCAGCTCTAGCAGAAGCTCCTACAATGAGCAGTTCTTC.

This clonotype was recorded a few times. V gene TRBV4-2 combines with J gene TRBJ1-1; TRBD1 agrees at 7 bases. V was pared by 4 bases and J by 0 bases, with 5 bases of the junction left unmatched. The length of the CDR3 is 15 residues. Germline V gene sequence: CDR1 LGHNA, CDR2 YNFKEQ. The CDR3 region has the DNA TGTGCCAGCAGCCCCTTAGGGACAGTGAACACTGAAGCTTTCTTT. Translation: CASSPLGTVNTEAFF.

The J gene is TRBJ1-1, the V gene TRBV9; D may be TRBD1 (5 bases). CDR1 SGDLS and CDR2 YYNGEE come from the germline V gene. Trimming removed 3 bases at V and 3 bases at J, with 15 bases between. The CDR3 runs 15 residues. CDR3 coding DNA: TGTGCCAGCAGCGGCCGGGGCCAGGGCGACACTGAAGCTTTCTTT. This sequence encodes CASSGRGQGDTEAFF.

There are a few counts of this clonotype. The rearrangement joins TRBV5-4 to TRBJ1-1, with 10 bases lining up with TRBD1. The CDR3 extends over 15 amino acids. V lost 5 bases, J lost 0 bases, and 4 bases stayed unmatched. The germline V gene has CDR1 SGHNT and CDR2 YYREEE (reference sequence). CDR3 region: CASRQDRGLNTEAFF. CDR3 nucleotide sequence: TGTGCCAGCAGACAAGACAGGGGGCTGAACACTGAAGCTTTCTTT.

This clonotype was seen many times. The chain is built from TRBV29-1 and TRBJ1-1; 7 nucleotides agree with TRBD1. This CDR3 is built from 16 residues. Germline trimming cut 4 bases from V and 0 bases from J; bases unmatched to any gene: 11. Germline CDR1 SQVTM, CDR2 ANQGSEA. DNA of the CDR3: TGCAGCGTTGGAGAGGGGGCAGGGATGATGAACACTGAAGCTTTCTTT. Translating gives CSVGEGAGMMNTEAFF.

This clonotype was detected only a few times. The J gene is TRBJ2-1, the V gene TRBV7-9, with D tentatively TRBD1 or TRBD2 (6 bases each). Germline V gene sequence: CDR1 SEHNR, CDR2 FQNEAQ (reference sequence). V was clipped by 3 bases and J by 8 bases, with 11 bases between them. The CDR3 sequence is 13 residues long. As DNA, the CDR3 is TGTGCCAGCAGCTTCGTGAGGGGGGATGAGCAGTTCTTC. Its protein product is CASSFVRGDEQFF.

This clonotype was recorded at least ten times. The CDR3 region is CASSLTSHEQFF. Written as DNA, the CDR3 is TGTGCCAGCAGCTTAACCAGCCATGAGCAGTTCTTC. This rearrangement joins TRBV11-1 to TRBJ2-1; no clear D gene. CDR1 and CDR2 (germline): SGHAT, FQDESV (reference sequence). CDR3 length: 12 amino acids. V lost 2 bases to trimming and J lost 8 bases, with 7 bases between them.